Shown below are 21 T cell receptor beta chains from a single sample sequenced in a study of blood T cells in healthy people across ages. Then a second PCR, running about 6 to 12 cycles, was carried out with a sample-barcoded 5' primer and a J-beta primer mix. TCRdb fed the 5' RACE reads into MiXCR, producing one record per CDR3 protein. The sample yields about 780,000 distinct CDR3 sequences, roughly 25% seen once. These data were also filed under a second study, of T cells of mothers and their children.

Specimen: blood. All receptors derive from a boy under 18 in good health.

This clonotype was picked up a small number of times. The chain employs TRBV14 and TRBJ2-1, with 12 bases lining up with TRBD2. Germline V CDR1 and CDR2: SGHDN, FVKESK. This CDR3 has 15 residues. V was clipped by 5 bases and J by 6 bases; unmatched bases: 5. Here the CDR3 DNA reads TGTGCCAGCAGCGGCGGACTAGCGGGATTCAATGAGCAGTTCTTC. Protein sequence: CASSGGLAGFNEQFF.

The V call is TRBV20-1, the J call TRBJ2-5, with TRBD2 matching over 11 bases. The J call may be faulty, since TRBJ2-7 better matches the DNA end. The CDR3 spans 14 residues. From germline, CDR1 is DFQATT and CDR2 SNEGSKA (reference sequence). The CDR3 loop is CSAASGGISYEQYF. CDR3 coding DNA: TGCAGTGCTGCTAGCGGGGGGATCTCCTACGAGCAGTACTTC.

Only a few counts were recorded for this clonotype. The chain is built from TRBV30 and TRBJ1-4; weak D call: TRBD1 (6 bases). Germline V gene sequence: CDR1 GTSNPN, CDR2 SVGIG (reference sequence). Trimming took 2 bases from V and 8 from J, leaving 12 bases between them. CDR3 size: 13 residues. CDR3 sequence reads: CAWSRGRLEKLFF. The CDR3 nucleotides read TGTGCCTGGAGTCGGGGGCGGTTGGAAAAACTGTTTTTT.

This clonotype was counted only a few times. The genes are TRBV6-1 and TRBJ1-1; 8 bases match TRBD1. The CDR3 is made up of 15 amino acids. V gave up 6 bases and J gave up 3 bases; unmatched junction bases: 9. The V gene's germline CDR1 is MNHNS and CDR2 SASEGT. This CDR3 reads CASSLGQEQYTEAFF. The CDR3, as DNA: TGTGCCAGCAGCCTGGGACAGGAACAATACACTGAAGCTTTCTTT.

The V call is TRBV28, the J call TRBJ1-2; weak D call: TRBD1 (6 bases). The CDR3 covers 15 residues. V was pared by 5 bases and J by 4 bases, with 17 bases between. Germline V gives CDR1 MDHEN, CDR2 SYDVKM. The CDR3 spells CASSPWGQPSYGYTF. The CDR3 coding sequence is TGTGCCAGCAGTCCGTGGGGGCAGCCCTCCTATGGCTACACCTTC.

This clonotype was counted between two and nine times. The rearrangement joins TRBV27 to TRBJ2-1, with D perhaps TRBD2 (6 bases). V lost 2 bases to trimming and J lost 3 bases, with 17 bases between them. Per germline, CDR1 MNHEY and CDR2 SMNVEV (reference sequence). The CDR3 covers 17 residues. Here the CDR3 reads CASSLIFGGDLYNEQFF. DNA for the CDR3: TGTGCCAGCAGTTTAATTTTCGGAGGGGACCTCTACAATGAGCAGTTCTTC.

The chain recombines TRBV7-9 with TRBJ1-4; TRBD1 matches 9 bases. The CDR3 has 15 amino acids. CDR1 and CDR2 (germline): SEHNR, FQNEAQ (reference sequence). Trimming cost V 6 bases and J 3 bases; bases outside gene matches: 5. The CDR3 reads CASRTGGMSNEKLFF. The DNA of the CDR3 is TGTGCCAGCAGGACAGGGGGGATGTCTAATGAAAAACTGTTTTTT.

V usage is TRBV5-1 and J usage is TRBJ2-3; D unresolved. The J call is in doubt because the DNA end fits TRBJ1-5 better. Per germline, CDR1 SGHRS and CDR2 YFSETQ. CDR3 length equals 14 residues. The CDR3 here is CASSLPQRLDTQHF. The CDR3 DNA reads as TGCGCCAGCAGCTTGCCCCAGAGATTAGATACGCAGCATTTT.

The chain joins TRBV5-1 to TRBJ2-3; D not resolved. Deletions cut 0 bases from V and 5 bases from J, with 19 bases between. The CDR3 runs to 17 residues. Germline-derived CDR1 and CDR2 are SGHRS and YFSETQ. DNA for the CDR3: TGCGCCAGCAGCTTGGGTTATAAGATGGCGGCCGGAGATACGCAGTATTTT. It codes for CASSLGYKMAAGDTQYF.

A few counts support this clonotype. V gene TRBV4-1 combines with J gene TRBJ2-5; the D gene is possibly TRBD1 (6 bases). Germline V lookup: CDR1 MGHRA, CDR2 YSYEKL. Trimming took off 0 bases at V and 6 bases at J, with 14 bases between the two ends. The CDR3 extends over 15 amino acids. CDR3 region: CASSQDFSQGQTQYF. CDR3 sequence (DNA): TGCGCCAGCAGCCAAGATTTTTCCCAGGGGCAGACCCAGTACTTC.

This clonotype occurred a few times. J is TRBJ1-2 and V is TRBV11-2, with 7 bases identical to TRBD1. The trim removed 3 bases at V and 4 bases at J, leaving 5 bases unmatched. Per the germline V gene, CDR1 is SGHAT and CDR2 is FQNNGV. The CDR3 loop spans 14 amino acids. The CDR3 DNA sequence: TGTGCCAGCAGCTTGCGACAGGGAAGCTATGGCTACACCTTC. It codes for CASSLRQGSYGYTF.

This clonotype was observed a handful of times. The genes are TRBV20-1 and TRBJ2-7; D remains unclear. The germline V gene encodes CDR1 DFQATT and CDR2 SNEGSKA (reference sequence). With 2 bases removed from V and 0 bases from J, the gap between germline ends came to 11 bases. The CDR3 runs to 14 residues. CDR3 protein: CSARNTDSSYEQYF. DNA for the CDR3: TGCAGTGCTAGAAATACGGATAGCTCCTACGAGCAGTACTTC.

Regarding this clonotype: Sequence at one end of the junction differs from germline and may be a read error. The J gene is TRBJ1-2, the V gene TRBV11-2; D call uncertain. Germline CDR1 and CDR2: SGHAT and FQNNGV. The CDR3 length is 12 residues. The CDR3 loop is CTSSLSIYGYTF. The CDR3 DNA reads TGTACCAGCAGCTTAAGCATCTATGGCTACACCTTC. Full variable domain (outside the CDR3, taken from reference TRBV11-2 and TRBJ1-2): EAGVAQSPRYKIIEKRQSVAFWCNPISGHATLYWYQQILGQGPKLLIQFQNNGVVDDSQLPKDRFSAERLKGVDSTLKIQPAKLEDSAVYLCTSSLSIYGYTFGSGTRLTVV.

CDR3 bases: TGCGCCAGCAGCCAACCCCAAGGGCGGCAGGGGGATCGTGAAAAACTGTTTTTT. This translates into CASSQPQGRQGDREKLFF. The chain has TRBV4-1 and TRBJ1-4; 7 bases align to TRBD1. This CDR3 comprises 18 residues. Germline V CDR1 and CDR2: MGHRA, YSYEKL. V lost 2 bases to trimming and J lost 7 bases; unmatched junction nucleotides: 16.

The table lists this clonotype with many counts. This sequence joins TRBV5-5 and TRBJ2-2; tentatively, D is TRBD1 (6 bases). The CDR3 totals 14 residues. The V end was cut by 3 bases, the J end by 5 bases, with 11 bases between. In germline, CDR1 is SGHKS, CDR2 YYEKEE (reference sequence). The CDR3, as DNA: TGTGCCAGCAGCTGGGGGCAAGGGACCGGGGAGCTGTTTTTT. Translated: CASSWGQGTGELFF.

In its sample, this clonotype was seen a few times. The chain combines TRBV28 with TRBJ2-3; maybe TRBD2 (7 bases). CDR1 MDHEN and CDR2 SYDVKM come from the germline V gene. The CDR3 contains 15 residues. V was clipped by 5 bases and J by 4 bases, with 16 bases between them. CDR3 bases: TGTGCCAGCAGTCGGGCGGGGGCCCCTGCAGATACGCAGTATTTT. This sequence encodes CASSRAGAPADTQYF.

This chain uses TRBV2 with TRBJ1-5; D is unresolved. Germline CDR1 and CDR2: SNHLY and FYNNEI. Trimming removed 2 bases at V and 5 bases at J, with 7 bases between. CDR3 length: 13 amino acids. CDR3 in amino acids: CASSEIRDQPQHF. The CDR3 bases are TGTGCCAGCAGTGAAATCCGAGATCAGCCCCAGCATTTT.

The CDR3 DNA follows: TGTGCCAGCAGTACATACTATAGAGATACGCAGTATTTT. Translating gives CASSTYYRDTQYF. The rearrangement uses TRBV28 and TRBJ2-3; D gene unclear. Germline lookup yields CDR1 MDHEN and CDR2 SYDVKM. The CDR3 runs to 13 residues. The ends were cut back, 5 bases at V and 5 bases at J, with 11 bases in the middle.

Regarding this clonotype: As the CDR3 is not closed by the conserved phenylalanine or tryptophan, this likely results from a read error. The V gene is TRBV12-3 or TRBV12-4, the J gene TRBJ2-3, with D maybe TRBD1 (5 bases). The germline V and J ends were trimmed by 1 base and 4 bases, with 12 bases remaining between them. The CDR3 has 15 amino acids. The CDR3 DNA reads TGTGCCAGCAGTTTAGGCAGGGTGGGCGCAGATACGCAGTATTCC. Protein sequence: CASSLGRVGADTQYS.

The sample holds a few counts of this clonotype. The CDR3 here is CASSLKPLAETQYF. As DNA, the CDR3 is TGTGCCAGCAGCTTAAAGCCCCTTGCCGAGACCCAGTACTTC. The chain links TRBV7-8 to TRBJ2-1; D is unresolved. The tail of the sequence fits TRBJ2-5 better, so the J call may be wrong. CDR1 is SGHVS, CDR2 FQNEAQ, per germline. The CDR3 is 14 amino acids.

There are a few counts of this clonotype. The V gene is TRBV6-2 or TRBV6-3, the J gene TRBJ1-2; D possibly corresponds to TRBD1 (6 bases). In germline, CDR1 is MNHEY, CDR2 SVGEGT. This CDR3 has 12 residues. V was shortened by 6 bases and J by 8 bases, with 13 bases between the two germline ends. The DNA of the CDR3 is TGTGCCAGCAGCCCCATAGGGGGGGGCTACACCTTC. Translating gives CASSPIGGGYTF.